This T cell receptor beta chain is from a study of T cells after yellow fever vaccination. Study-wide context: SMART-Seq v4 Ultra Low Input served to prepare low-cell-number fractions. Study observations and caveats: Secondary responses were weaker yet peaked faster, day 5 versus 15. The booster response re-showed most primary clones: approximately 95% CD4, approximately 86% CD8.

As for this clonotype: No antigen is known for it.

Trimming removed 5 bases from V and 4 bases from J, with 20 bases in between. Germline assignment: CDR1 DFQATT and CDR2 SNEGSKA (reference sequence). This CDR3 has 15 residues. They built TCR cDNA with 5'RACE template switching, a step that put in a universal primer site and UMIs. One entry per CDR3 protein, called by TCRdb with MiXCR from the 5' RACE reads. Counted here are 320,000 or so distinct CDR3 sequences, roughly 7.5% occurring once; the ten biggest clones make up about 16%. The chain has TRBV20-1 and TRBJ2-5; possible D gene TRBD2, 6 bases. The source is a man younger than 30 who received the YFV17D yellow fever vaccine. The sequencing here drew on PBMCs, taken about 49 days after the first yellow fever vaccination. The CDR3 DNA reads TGCAGTGCTCCTCCTGCGGGGCTAGTACGAGAGACCCAGTACTTC. Amino acid sequence: CSAPPAGLVRETQYF.